This is a list of T cell receptor beta chains from one sample in a study of human T cells and chemical hapten exposure. One entry per CDR3 protein, called by TCRdb with MiXCR from the RACE reads. This sample has 150,000 to 200,000 distinct CDR3 sequences, with about 25% found just once. Sequenced material: whole blood, taken in connection with sensitization to the hapten diphenylcyclopropenone (DPC). The receptors stem from a woman in her forties with alopecia areata. Some clones in this sample may be carry-over from other donors' samples. The CDR3 runs from the conserved cysteine through the conserved F or W. D genes are given only for firm matches. Where a row states a size, it is once, few, many or the class of an expanded clone; other rows omit it.

TRBV11-1,-,-,TRBJ1-1,TGTGCCAGCAGACTAGAGGGCAGGGTCAGCACTGAAGCTTTCTTT,CASRLEGRVSTEAFF
TRBV6-2/TRBV6-3,-,-,TRBJ2-1,TGTGCCAGCAGTTACGCTCTCTCAGGCGCACCCAATGAGCAGTTCTTC,CASSYALSGAPNEQFF
TRBV20-1,-,-,TRBJ2-2,TGCAGTGCTAGAGACGGGTACACCGGGGAGCTGTTTTTT,CSARDGYTGELFF
TRBV7-2,many,TRBD1,TRBJ2-7,TGTGCCAGCAGCAAGGACAGGCGCTACGAGCAGTACTTC,CASSKDRRYEQYF
TRBV20-1,once,TRBD2,TRBJ2-7,TGCAGTGCCGGTGTAGCGGGAGCAACCCACGAGCAGTACTTC,CSAGVAGATHEQYF
TRBV7-9,-,-,TRBJ1-4,TGTGCCAGCAGCTTCCAGGCGTCAACTAATGAAAAACTGTTTTTT,CASSFQASTNEKLFF
TRBV3-1,few,TRBD2,TRBJ2-1,TGTGCCAGCAGCCAAGATCAAGCGGGAGTCGTCTACAATGAGCAGTTCTTC,CASSQDQAGVVYNEQFF
TRBV5-1,-,-,TRBJ2-7,TGCGCCAGCAGCACCGGACAGCCTTACGAGCAGTACTTC,CASSTGQPYEQYF
TRBV4-1,many,TRBD1,TRBJ1-1,TGCGCCAGCAGGTACGACAGGGCGAACACTGAAGCTTTCTTT,CASRYDRANTEAFF
TRBV7-8,many,-,TRBJ2-7,TGTGCCAGCAGCTTCGCGATCTACGAGCAGTACTTC,CASSFAIYEQYF
TRBV3-1,-,-,TRBJ2-1,TGTGCCAGCAGCCAAGCTTTGGGGGCAGCCAATCGGGCTGAGCAGTTCTTC,CASSQALGAANRAEQFF
TRBV29-1,-,TRBD2,TRBJ2-1,TGCAGCGTTTCAGGTCTAGCGGGAGTTAACAATGAGCAGTTCTTC,CSVSGLAGVNNEQFF
TRBV12-3/TRBV12-4,few,-,TRBJ2-1,TGTGCCAGCAGCACCAAGTATTATGAGCAGTTCTTC,CASSTKYYEQFF
TRBV28,-,-,TRBJ1-5,TGTGCCAGCAGTCCTCCCGGGGCACGCTCGAATCAGCCCCAGCATTTT,CASSPPGARSNQPQHF
TRBV7-2,-,TRBD2,TRBJ2-3,TGTGCCAGCAGCAAGGGACTAGCAGGCACAGATACGCAGTATTTT,CASSKGLAGTDTQYF
TRBV4-2,many,TRBD1,TRBJ1-3,TGTGCCAGCAGCCAAGATAGGACAGGCTCTGGAAACACCATATATTTT,CASSQDRTGSGNTIYF
TRBV20-1,-,-,TRBJ2-7,TGCAGTGCTAGAAGTCGGGGCGTGAGGGAGCAGTACTTC,CSARSRGVREQYF
TRBV29-1,-,TRBD2,TRBJ2-5,TGCAGCGTTGTCGGTAGCGGGAGTGGGACCCAGTACTTC,CSVVGSGSGTQYF
TRBV7-6,-,TRBD1,TRBJ2-7,TGTGCCAGCAGCGGACAGGGGGCGAGGCTACAGTACTTC,CASSGQGARLQYF
TRBV29-1,many,-,TRBJ1-2,TGCAGCGCAGGGAAGACAGCCAACTATGGCTACACCTTC,CSAGKTANYGYTF
TRBV6-2/TRBV6-3,-,-,TRBJ2-1,TGTGCCAGCAGTTACCGGGCGTCTCTTAGCTCCTACAATGAGCAGTTCTTC,CASSYRASLSSYNEQFF
TRBV12-3/TRBV12-4,few,TRBD1,TRBJ2-1,TGTGCCAGCCTGACAGGGTGGGGGAACAATGAGCAGTTCTTC,CASLTGWGNNEQFF
TRBV12-3/TRBV12-4,-,TRBD2,TRBJ2-1,TGTGCCAGCAGTTTAGGCGGGAGTAATGAGCAGTTCTTC,CASSLGGSNEQFF
TRBV27,once,TRBD1,TRBJ1-6,TGTGCCAGCAGTCGATCACCGGGACAGGGGACGGCAAATTCACCCCTCCACTTT,CASSRSPGQGTANSPLHF
TRBV20-1,few,TRBD1,TRBJ2-2,TGCAGTGCTAGAGATAAGACGGACAGGGGGGGAGCGGGATCCCGGGAGCTGTTTTTT,CSARDKTDRGGAGSRELFF
TRBV20-1,-,-,TRBJ2-3,TGCAGTGCTAGAGAGGAGAGCACAGATACGCAGTATTTT,CSAREESTDTQYF
TRBV9,few,-,TRBJ2-5,TGTGCCAGCAGCGTAGGGGGGGCGCTGGAGACCCAGTACTTC,CASSVGGALETQYF
TRBV27,-,-,TRBJ1-6,TGTGCCAGCAGTTTTAGCCCCCGGGGGCGTACCTATAATTCACCCCTCCACTTT,CASSFSPRGRTYNSPLHF
TRBV6-2/TRBV6-3,-,TRBD2,TRBJ2-1,TGTGCCAGCAGTTACCTAGGACTAGCGGGAGGGCCAAACAATGAGCAGTTCTTC,CASSYLGLAGGPNNEQFF
TRBV18,few,-,TRBJ1-4,TGTGCCAGCTCACCAGGGGTCATGGATGAAAAACTGTTTTTT,CASSPGVMDEKLFF
TRBV29-1,few,TRBD1,TRBJ1-5,TGCAGCGTTGTAGGGCAGGGGGTGGGTTATGGCAATCAGCCCCAGCATTTT,CSVVGQGVGYGNQPQHF
TRBV6-2/TRBV6-3,-,TRBD2,TRBJ2-4,TGTGCCAGCAGTCCTATTCCGACTAGCGGGAGAAGGGACATTCAGTACTTC,CASSPIPTSGRRDIQYF
TRBV12-3/TRBV12-4,-,-,TRBJ2-5,TGTGCCAGCAGTTTAGCGCGACTACAAGAGACCCAGTACTTC,CASSLARLQETQYF
TRBV6-6,few,TRBD2,TRBJ2-5,TGTGCCAGCAGTTTAGCGGGAGTGGAGACCCAGTACTTC,CASSLAGVETQYF
TRBV10-3,few,-,TRBJ2-2,TGTGCCATCAGTGAAGTGACGACCGGGGAGCTGTTTTTT,CAISEVTTGELFF
TRBV7-2,-,-,TRBJ2-1,TGTGCCAGCAGCCCGCCTTCCGGGAATGAGCAGTTCTTC,CASSPPSGNEQFF
TRBV20-1,-,-,TRBJ2-5,TGCAGTGCCAGGGTCCCAGCGGAGACCCAGTACTTC,CSARVPAETQYF
TRBV5-1,many,-,TRBJ1-2,TGCGCCAGCAGCCCCACTGTGAGCAGTTCGGGATATGGCTACACCTTC,CASSPTVSSSGYGYTF
TRBV7-9,-,-,TRBJ2-3,TGTGCCAGCAGCTTGCATCTCAAGGAGGATACGCAGTATTTT,CASSLHLKEDTQYF
TRBV12-3/TRBV12-4,few,TRBD1,TRBJ2-3,TGTGCCAGCAGACGGGGACAGCTAGTGGCAGATACGCAGTATTTT,CASRRGQLVADTQYF
TRBV6-5,-,TRBD1,TRBJ1-1,TGTGCCAGCAGTTACTCTAGGACAGGGGGCTTGAACACTGAAGCTTTCTTT,CASSYSRTGGLNTEAFF
TRBV29-1,-,-,TRBJ1-1,TGCAGCGCCGCATTAGCGGGGATAGAAGCTTTCTTT,CSAALAGIEAFF
TRBV9,-,-,TRBJ2-7,TGTGCCAGCAGCCTACGCCCCGGGACACACGAGCAGTACTTC,CASSLRPGTHEQYF
TRBV28,few,-,TRBJ2-3,TGTGCCAGCAGCAGAAGAATCCAAGATACGCAGTATTTT,CASSRRIQDTQYF
TRBV21-1,-,-,TRBJ1-2,TGTGCCAGCAGCCCGCAGGGAGATGGCTACAACTTC,CASSPQGDGYNF
TRBV7-8,few,TRBD1,TRBJ1-2,TGTGCCAGCAGCCCGGGACAGGGGGGCTACTATGGCTACACCTTC,CASSPGQGGYYGYTF
TRBV20-1,few,TRBD2,TRBJ2-1,TGCAGTGCTAGCGGGACTAGCGGGGATTACAATGAGCAGTTCTTC,CSASGTSGDYNEQFF
TRBV5-1,-,-,TRBJ1-4,TGCGCCAGCAGCTTCGACGAAGGTTTGGATGAAAAACTGTTTTTT,CASSFDEGLDEKLFF
TRBV4-3,few,-,TRBJ1-4,TGCGCCAGCAGCCCGGGACATGGGGGAGAAAAACTGTTTTTT,CASSPGHGGEKLFF
TRBV7-2,-,-,TRBJ2-1,TGTGCCAGCAGCTTAGATATGGGAAACTACAATGAGCAGTTCTTC,CASSLDMGNYNEQFF
TRBV6-5,-,TRBD1,TRBJ2-7,TGTGCCACCATTGTGCAGGGGGCTTCCTACGAGCAGTACTTC,CATIVQGASYEQYF
TRBV7-9,-,-,TRBJ1-5,TGTGCCAGCAGCTCCGCGACAGTAAGGGATCAGCCCCAGCATTTT,CASSSATVRDQPQHF
TRBV28,few,-,TRBJ2-5,TGTGCCAGCAGTTTCGGGCCAGAGACCCAGTACTTC,CASSFGPETQYF